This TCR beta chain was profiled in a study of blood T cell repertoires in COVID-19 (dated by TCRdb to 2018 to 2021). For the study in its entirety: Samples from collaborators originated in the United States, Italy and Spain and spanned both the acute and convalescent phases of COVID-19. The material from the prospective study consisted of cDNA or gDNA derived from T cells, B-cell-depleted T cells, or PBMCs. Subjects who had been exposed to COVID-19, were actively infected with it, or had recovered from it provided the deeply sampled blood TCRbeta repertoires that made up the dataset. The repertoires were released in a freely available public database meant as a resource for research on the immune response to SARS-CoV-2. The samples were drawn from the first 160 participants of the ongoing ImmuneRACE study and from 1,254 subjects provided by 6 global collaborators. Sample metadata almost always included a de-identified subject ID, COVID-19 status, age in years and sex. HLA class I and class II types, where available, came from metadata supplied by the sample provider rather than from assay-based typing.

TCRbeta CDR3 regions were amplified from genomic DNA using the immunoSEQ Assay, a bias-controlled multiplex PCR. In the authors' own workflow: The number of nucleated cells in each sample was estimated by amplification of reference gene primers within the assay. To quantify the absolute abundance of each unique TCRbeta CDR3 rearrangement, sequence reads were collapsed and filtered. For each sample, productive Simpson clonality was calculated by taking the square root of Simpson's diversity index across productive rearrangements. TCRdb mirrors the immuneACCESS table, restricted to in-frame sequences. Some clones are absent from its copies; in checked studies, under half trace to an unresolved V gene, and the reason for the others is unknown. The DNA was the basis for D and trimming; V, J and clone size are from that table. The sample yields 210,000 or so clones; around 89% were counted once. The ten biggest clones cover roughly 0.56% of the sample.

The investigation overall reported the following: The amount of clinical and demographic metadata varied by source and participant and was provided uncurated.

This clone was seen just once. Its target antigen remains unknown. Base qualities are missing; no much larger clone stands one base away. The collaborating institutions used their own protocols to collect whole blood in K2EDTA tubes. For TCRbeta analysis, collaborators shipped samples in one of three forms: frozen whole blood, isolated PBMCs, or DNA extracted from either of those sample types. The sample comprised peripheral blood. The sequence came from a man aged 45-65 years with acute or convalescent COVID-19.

Read as DNA, the sequence is TGTGCCAGCAGCTTTTCAGGCGGTAGGGGAAGGTCTGAAGCTTTCTTT. Its product reads: CASSFSGGRGRSEAFF. The chain links TRBV7-8 with TRBJ1-1, and possibly TRBD1, on 5 matching bases. The germline ends are 20 bases apart after V is trimmed by 3 bases and J by 6 bases. Reading from cysteine to phenylalanine, the CDR3 counts 16 amino acids. The CDR3 DNA has 48 bases and is translated from base 1. CDR1 and CDR2, per the germline V gene, are SGHVS and FQNEAQ.